These 14 T cell receptor beta chains share one sample of origin, sequenced in a study of cytomegalovirus exposure and HLA in healthy donors (dated by TCRdb to 2015 to 2018). The library was made by the immunoSEQ multiplex PCR assay. For the multiplex PCR, a mixture combining 60 forward primers for TCR Vbeta segments and 13 reverse primers for TCR Jbeta segments was used. Imported from immuneACCESS, the table was reduced by TCRdb to in-frame sequences with V and J called. These copies leave out some clones; in studies compared against another copy, an unresolved V gene accounts for under half, and the cause of the remainder is not known. The table for this sample lists approximately 200,000 clones; 75% to 85% of them were counted only once. The ten largest account for approximately 1.4% of the sample. Sequences were obtained from PBMCs. The receptors were sampled from a girl aged 10 to 17 in good health and CMV-seropositive.

The chain uses TRBV5-4 and TRBJ2-5, with TRBD1 matching 9 bases. The junction had 9 bases not matched to a gene; V was cut back by 4 bases and J by 5 bases. Germline-derived CDR1 and CDR2 are SGHNT and YYREEE (reference sequence). The CDR3 has 15 amino acids. DNA of the CDR3: TGTGCCAGCAGCAACCCGGGGACAGGGTTTGAGACCCAGTACTTC. It is translated as CASSNPGTGFETQYF.

This rearrangement joins TRBV6-5 to TRBJ1-4; D gene ambiguous. Germline CDR1 and CDR2: MNHEY and SVGAGI. Trimming took off 2 bases at V and 7 bases at J, with 14 bases between the two ends. The CDR3 runs 15 residues. The DNA for the CDR3 is TGTGCCAGCAGTTACGACTACTCGTTAGGTGAAAAACTGTTTTTT. It encodes CASSYDYSLGEKLFF.

Concerning this clone itself: The identical CDR3 is also encoded by other nucleotide sequences in the sample. The J gene is TRBJ2-5, the V gene TRBV5-4; 12 bases line up with TRBD2. This CDR3 has 15 amino acids. The junction had 5 bases not matched to a gene; V was cut back by 3 bases and J by 5 bases. Germline V gene data show CDR1 as SGHNT and CDR2 as YYREEE (reference sequence). CDR3: CASSWGLAGGETQYF. In DNA, the CDR3 is TGTGCCAGCAGCTGGGGGCTAGCGGGGGGGGAGACCCAGTACTTC.

This clone was picked up a small number of times. V is TRBV19 and J is TRBJ1-2; D gene ambiguous. V was clipped by 3 bases and J by 4 bases, with 9 bases between them. In germline, CDR1 is LNHDA, CDR2 SQIVND (reference sequence). This CDR3 is 13 amino acids long. The CDR3 here is CASSIRFGYGYTF. The CDR3 DNA reads TGTGCCAGTAGTATTCGGTTCGGCTATGGCTACACCTTC. The variable domain in full, with the rest retrieved from reference TRBV19 and TRBJ1-2, is DGGITQSPKYLFRKEGQNVTLSCEQNLNHDAMYWYRQDPGQGLRLIYYSQIVNDFQKGDIAEGYSVSREKKESFPLTVTSAQKNPTAFYLCASSIRFGYGYTFGSGTRLTVV.

In this sample, this clone turned up a few times. The chain combines TRBV6-1 with TRBJ2-4; perhaps TRBD1 as D (6 bases). Germline values: CDR1 MNHNS, CDR2 SASEGT. CDR3 size: 14 residues. V was trimmed by 1 base and J by 13 bases, leaving 17 bases between them. CDR3 DNA sequence: TGTGCCAGCAGTGAAGTAGGGGTACAGGGTTTGCAGTACTTC. This sequence encodes CASSEVGVQGLQYF.

The chain uses TRBV11-2 and TRBJ2-1; D might be TRBD1 (5 bases). Germline V gene sequence: CDR1 SGHAT, CDR2 FQNNGV. The CDR3 covers 16 residues. V lost 4 bases and J 6 bases, leaving 19 bases between the germline ends. The CDR3 nucleotides read TGTGCCAGCAGCTATCCTTCGGACATAAGACTCAATGAGCAGTTCTTC. Residues: CASSYPSDIRLNEQFF.

The chain joins TRBV21-1 to TRBJ1-1. TRBV21-1 is noted as a pseudogene. The CDR3 runs to 14 residues. The CDR3 region has the DNA TGTGCCAGCAGCAAACGGAGCCTGAACACTGAAGCTTTCTTT. Translated: CASSKRSLNTEAFF.

The chain is built from TRBV7-2 and TRBJ1-5; no clear D gene. Trimming removed 7 bases from V and 2 bases from J, with 12 bases in between. CDR1 and CDR2 (germline): SGHTA, FQGNSA. The CDR3 loop spans 14 amino acids. The CDR3: CASTPAGGNQPQHF. In DNA, the CDR3 is TGTGCCAGCACCCCGGCCGGGGGCAATCAGCCCCAGCATTTT.

The chain is built from TRBV5-6 and TRBJ1-2; D gene ambiguous. Germline V gives CDR1 SGHDT, CDR2 YYEEEE. The CDR3 extends over 14 amino acids. The V end lost 4 bases, the J end lost 4 bases, and 14 bases lay between the germline ends. The CDR3 loop is CASSPRTFFYGYTF. DNA of the CDR3: TGTGCCAGCAGCCCGAGGACTTTTTTCTATGGCTACACCTTC. Together with reference TRBV5-6 and TRBJ1-2, the CDR3 gives the full variable domain: DAGVTQSPTHLIKTRGQQVTLRCSPKSGHDTVSWYQQALGQGPQFIFQYYEEEERQRGNFPDRFSGHQFPNYSSELNVNALLLGDSALYLCASSPRTFFYGYTFGSGTRLTVV.

V gene TRBV7-9 combines with J gene TRBJ2-3; D is ambiguous. CDR3 length equals 11 residues. CDR1 is SEHNR and CDR2 is FQNEAQ in the germline V gene (reference sequence). V dropped 5 bases and J dropped 5 bases, with 5 bases sitting between them. The CDR3, as DNA: TGTGCCAGCAGCCGACAAGATACGCAGTATTTT. Protein product: CASSRQDTQYF. Full variable domain (remainder filled in from reference TRBV7-9 and TRBJ2-3): DTGVSQNPRHKITKRGQNVTFRCDPISEHNRLYWYRQTLGQGPEFLTYFQNEAQLEKSRLLSDRFSAERPKGSFSTLEIQRTEQGDSAMYLCASSRQDTQYFGPGTRLTVL.

This chain links TRBV9 with TRBJ2-3; 10 nucleotides line up with TRBD2. Trimming at V came to 1 base and at J to 1 base, leaving 3 bases not matched to a gene. The germline gives CDR1 SGDLS, CDR2 YYNGEE. The CDR3 extends over 16 amino acids. The CDR3 region is CASSVRSGGGTDTQYF. The CDR3 region has the DNA TGTGCCAGCAGCGTAAGGAGCGGGGGGGGCACAGATACGCAGTATTTT.

The rearrangement uses TRBV2 and TRBJ1-4, with TRBD1 matching 11 bases. The junction had 3 bases not matched to a gene; V was cut back by 2 bases and J by 7 bases. Germline lookup yields CDR1 SNHLY and CDR2 FYNNEI. The CDR3 extends over 15 amino acids. CDR3 nucleotides: TGTGCCAGCAGTGAAAGGACAGGGGGCGGTGAAAAACTGTTTTTT. Its translation is CASSERTGGGEKLFF.

The V and J genes are TRBV6-4 and TRBJ2-3; TRBD2 might be the D (5 bases). CDR3 length: 14 amino acids. Germline lookup yields CDR1 MRHNA and CDR2 SNTAGT. Trimming left V 5 bases short and J 2 bases short, with 11 bases between. In DNA, the CDR3 is TGTGCCAGCAGTCTTTCCGGGGACACAGATACGCAGTATTTT. Translated, it gives CASSLSGDTDTQYF.

This clone has only one observation. The rearrangement links TRBV7-9 to TRBJ1-1; D perhaps matches TRBD1 (6 bases). The CDR3 runs 16 residues. Per germline, CDR1 SEHNR and CDR2 FQNEAQ (reference sequence). The ends were cut back, 1 base at V and 1 base at J, with 13 bases in the middle. The CDR3 region has the DNA TGTGCCAGCAGCTTAGGGTCCGGGACACCGAACACTGAAGCTTTCTTT. This translates into CASSLGSGTPNTEAFF.